This T cell receptor (beta chain) appears in the sequencing data of a study of long-term antiretroviral therapy in people with HIV. Findings of the study overall: Even long-term ART left TRB diversity below transplant donor controls, despite gains.

It was version v3.0 of the immunoSEQ assay that was run at survey level. Sequenced by immunoSEQ multiplex PCR; TCRdb stores in-frame clones only, minus some. The table records 20,000 to 30,000 clones, approximately 83% of them present only once. As to this clone: The antigen is not known.

The sequences come from unsorted PBMCs, collected 0.7 years before starting antiretroviral therapy. This receptor was identified in a man aged 25-45 years with HIV.

This CDR3 reads CATAGGTNTEAFF. DNA for the CDR3: TGTGCCACGGCAGGGGGCACCAACACTGAAGCTTTCTTT. This chain uses TRBV10-3 with TRBJ1-1; TRBD1 agrees at 8 bases. Germline CDR1 reads ENHRY; CDR2 reads SYGVKD. This CDR3 comprises 13 residues. V lost 10 bases to trimming and J lost 2 bases; unmatched junction nucleotides: 6.